This entry lists 27 T cell receptor beta chains sequenced from one sample in a study of blood T cell repertoires in COVID-19. TCRdb keeps only in-frame clones here, not all; method: immunoSEQ multiplex PCR. The data show under 500,000 clones, with approximately 90% seen just once and around 4.5% held by the top ten. Sequencing was carried out using peripheral blood. The receptors come from a woman in her twenties or thirties with acute or convalescent COVID-19.

The gene calls are TRBV7-2 and TRBJ2-1; a possible D gene is TRBD2 (5 bases). The germline V and J ends were trimmed by 1 base and 7 bases, with 14 bases remaining between them. The CDR3 is made up of 15 amino acids. CDR1 is SGHTA, CDR2 FQGNSA, per germline. CDR3 coding DNA: TGTGCCAGCAGCTTAGTGGAGGCGCCTGGGAATGAGCAGTTCTTC. Translating gives CASSLVEAPGNEQFF. Full variable domain (remainder filled in from reference TRBV7-2 and TRBJ2-1): GAGVSQSPSNKVTEKGKDVELRCDPISGHTALYWYRQSLGQGLEFLIYFQGNSAPDKSGLPSDRFSAERTGGSVSTLTIQRTQQEDSAVYLCASSLVEAPGNEQFFGPGTRLTVL.

CDR3 sequence: CASSQARRETQYF. The CDR3 region has the DNA TGTGCCAGCAGCCAAGCTAGGCGGGAGACCCAGTACTTC. This rearrangement joins TRBV3-1 (or the pseudogene TRBV3-2) to TRBJ2-5; D remains ambiguous. This CDR3 is 13 amino acids long. Germline V lookup: CDR1 LGHDT, CDR2 YNNKEL (reference sequence). The germline V and J ends were trimmed by 1 base and 5 bases, with 8 bases remaining between them.

V and J are TRBV5-1 and TRBJ2-1; 7 bases are shared with TRBD2. The J segment lost 2 bases and the V segment lost 2 bases, leaving 4 bases of the junction unmatched. Germline V gives CDR1 SGHRS, CDR2 YFSETQ. CDR3 length equals 15 residues. Here the CDR3 reads CASSFTGRAYNEQFF. CDR3 nucleotide sequence: TGCGCCAGCAGCTTTACGGGGAGGGCCTACAATGAGCAGTTCTTC. The full variable domain, in which reference TRBV5-1 and TRBJ2-1 provide the parts outside the CDR3, is KAGVTQTPRYLIKTRGQQVTLSCSPISGHRSVSWYQQTPGQGLQFLFEYFSETQRNKGNFPGRFSGRQFSNSRSEMNVSTLELGDSALYLCASSFTGRAYNEQFFGPGTRLTVL.

The chain couples TRBV2 to TRBJ1-1; D ambiguous. The V gene's germline CDR1 is SNHLY and CDR2 FYNNEI. The CDR3 runs to 14 residues. Trimming took 2 bases from V and 1 from J, leaving 8 bases between them. The CDR3 sequence is CASSELGGNTEAFF. CDR3 DNA sequence: TGTGCCAGCAGTGAATTAGGAGGGAACACTGAAGCTTTCTTT.

V usage is TRBV10-3 and J usage is TRBJ2-7, with D possibly being TRBD2 (5 bases). CDR1 and CDR2 (germline): ENHRY, SYGVKD. CDR3 length: 14 amino acids. The germline V and J ends were trimmed by 2 bases and 6 bases, with 14 bases remaining between them. The CDR3 DNA sequence: TGTGCCATCAGTGAGGGCGCGGGTCGCCGCGAGCAGTACTTC. Residues: CAISEGAGRREQYF.

The CDR3 is CASRGDSPPDRQPQHF. The CDR3 nucleotides read TGTGCCAGTAGAGGGGACAGTCCCCCGGATCGTCAGCCCCAGCATTTT. The gene calls are TRBV19 and TRBJ1-5; 7 bases align to TRBD1. Per germline, CDR1 LNHDA and CDR2 SQIVND (reference sequence). Trimming at V came to 6 bases and at J to 6 bases, leaving 14 bases not matched to a gene. The CDR3 loop spans 16 amino acids.

This chain joins TRBV28 and TRBJ1-2; 7 positions agree with TRBD1. Germline V gene sequence: CDR1 MDHEN, CDR2 SYDVKM. V was clipped by 5 bases and J by 4 bases; unmatched bases: 4. This CDR3 has 13 amino acids. The CDR3 loop is CASSKTGSYGYTF. As DNA, the CDR3 is TGTGCCAGCAGTAAGACAGGGAGCTATGGCTACACCTTC.

The V gene is TRBV11-2, the J gene TRBJ2-5; D not resolved. The CDR3 sequence is 14 residues long. V lost 5 bases and J lost 4, with 14 bases in between. Looked up from germline, CDR1 is SGHAT and CDR2 is FQNNGV. The CDR3 DNA reads as TGTGCCAGCAGCACCCCACTGGTTGTAGAGACCCAGTACTTC. Its translation: CASSTPLVVETQYF.

The rearrangement joins TRBV5-1 to TRBJ1-2; 8 bases fit TRBD1. Germline V gene data show CDR1 as SGHRS and CDR2 as YFSETQ. The CDR3 spans 13 residues. Losses at the gene ends were 4 bases for V and 4 bases for J; bases not matched to a gene: 3. Here the CDR3 DNA reads TGCGCCAGCAGCCTGACAGGGGTCTATGGCTACACCTTC. Protein product: CASSLTGVYGYTF.

The chain employs TRBV5-5 and TRBJ2-5, with D possibly matching TRBD1 (6 bases). The CDR3 is 14 amino acids. V was cut by 1 base and J by 2 bases, with 9 bases left in between. Germline CDR1 SGHKS, CDR2 YYEKEE (reference sequence). The CDR3 region has the DNA TGTGCCAGCAGCTTGTGGGGGCTACAAGAGACCCAGTACTTC. Its translation: CASSLWGLQETQYF.

V and J are TRBV28 and TRBJ2-5; 9 bases fit TRBD1. The CDR3 is 17 amino acids. With V trimmed by 5 bases and J by 0 bases, 10 bases remained unmatched. Per germline, CDR1 MDHEN and CDR2 SYDVKM. The DNA of the CDR3 is TGTGCCAGCAGTCCACTCCGTGGGACAGGGTACCAAGAGACCCAGTACTTC. Its translation: CASSPLRGTGYQETQYF.

CDR3 sequence (DNA): TGTGCCAGCAGCGACAGGGGTTACGAGCAGTACTTC. This sequence encodes CASSDRGYEQYF. The chain joins TRBV3-1 (or the pseudogene TRBV3-2) to TRBJ2-7; 8 positions match TRBD1. The V segment lost 5 bases and the J segment 4 bases; nucleotides outside the gene matches: 1. The germline gives CDR1 LGHDT, CDR2 YNNKEL (reference sequence). The CDR3 length is 12 residues.

The chain carries TRBV10-1 and TRBJ2-3; possibly TRBD1 for D (6 bases). The germline gives CDR1 WNHNN, CDR2 SYGVQD (reference sequence). This CDR3 is 13 amino acids long. Trimming removed 6 bases from V and 7 bases from J, with 14 bases in between. CDR3 in amino acids: CASSRTGLNTQYF. CDR3 bases: TGCGCCAGCAGCCGAACAGGGTTGAATACGCAGTATTTT.

The chain joins TRBV13 to TRBJ2-5; 8 bases agree with TRBD2. This CDR3 region has 15 residues. The V gene end was trimmed by 5 bases and the J gene end by 2 bases; junction bases not matched to a gene: 7. From germline, CDR1 is PRHDT and CDR2 FYEKMQ (reference sequence). The CDR3 DNA sequence: TGTGCCAGCAGCCAGATGGCGGGGGGACAAGAGACCCAGTACTTC. Translation gives CASSQMAGGQETQYF. Together with reference TRBV13 and TRBJ2-5, the CDR3 gives the full variable domain: AAGVIQSPRHLIKEKRETATLKCYPIPRHDTVYWYQQGPGQDPQFLISFYEKMQSDKGSIPDRFSAQQFSDYHSELNMSSLELGDSALYFCASSQMAGGQETQYFGPGTRLLVL.

The chain couples TRBV12-3 or TRBV12-4 to TRBJ1-2; a possible D gene is TRBD1 (5 bases). CDR3 length: 12 residues. Trimming removed 3 bases from V and 8 bases from J, with 10 bases in between. The CDR3: CASSFQGRGYTF. CDR3 in DNA: TGTGCCAGCAGTTTTCAGGGTCGAGGCTACACCTTC.

This clone was seen only once. The V gene is TRBV27, the J gene TRBJ1-2, with D maybe TRBD1 (5 bases). The CDR3 covers 14 residues. Looked up from germline, CDR1 is MNHEY and CDR2 is SMNVEV (reference sequence). V lost 1 base, J lost 7 bases, and 13 bases lay in between. CDR3 coding DNA: TGTGCCAGCAGTTTATATGCAGGGCTGGGTGGCTACACCTTC. Amino acid sequence: CASSLYAGLGGYTF.

This clone has a handful of counts. The V and J genes are TRBV5-1 and TRBJ1-6; 7 bases are shared with TRBD1. This CDR3 comprises 18 residues. J lost 0 bases, V lost 4 bases, and 10 bases had no gene match. The germline gives CDR1 SGHRS, CDR2 YFSETQ. DNA for the CDR3: TGCGCCAGCAGCCCCGGGACAGTTAGTAGCTCCTATAATTCACCCCTCCACTTT. Its protein is CASSPGTVSSSYNSPLHF.

On this clone: This specimen includes other DNA sequences encoding the same CDR3. The chain uses TRBV28 and TRBJ1-2; no reliable D call. The CDR3 length is 12 residues. Germline V gene data show CDR1 as MDHEN and CDR2 as SYDVKM. The germline V and J ends were trimmed by 5 bases and 4 bases, with 8 bases remaining between them. Here the CDR3 DNA reads TGTGCCAGCAGTCTCGAGGGCTATGGCTACACCTTC. Translation gives CASSLEGYGYTF.

V usage is TRBV2 and J usage is TRBJ2-4, with D unresolved. The V gene lost 4 bases and the J gene lost 7 bases, with 11 bases spanning the gap. CDR3 length: 13 amino acids. Looked up from germline, CDR1 is SNHLY and CDR2 is FYNNEI. CDR3 region: CASSVVPENIQYF. The CDR3 DNA reads TGTGCCAGCAGTGTCGTGCCCGAGAACATTCAGTACTTC.

The chain couples TRBV24-1 to TRBJ1-2; TRBD1 might be the D (6 bases). Germline V gives CDR1 KGHDR, CDR2 SFDVKD. CDR3 length equals 13 residues. V dropped 7 bases and J dropped 2 bases, with 10 bases sitting between them. The CDR3 nucleotides are TGTGCCACCAGCAAGACAGGAAACTATGGCTACACCTTC. Translation gives CATSKTGNYGYTF.

The V call is TRBV3-1 (or the pseudogene TRBV3-2), the J call TRBJ2-7; the D is unclear. V was pared by 1 base and J by 6 bases, with 13 bases between. The germline V gene has CDR1 LGHDT and CDR2 YNNKEL (reference sequence). This CDR3 has 14 residues. As DNA, the CDR3 is TGTGCCAGCAGCCAAGTCGCAGACAAGAGCGAGCAGTACTTC. Protein product: CASSQVADKSEQYF.

This chain connects TRBV4-1 to TRBJ1-2, with TRBD1 matching over 8 bases. With 1 base clipped from V and 2 bases from J, the junction kept 6 bases outside the gene matches. This CDR3 comprises 16 residues. Per the germline V gene, CDR1 is MGHRA and CDR2 is YSYEKL. The CDR3 reads CASSQAWTGHNYGYTF. In DNA, the CDR3 is TGCGCCAGCAGCCAAGCGTGGACAGGGCACAACTATGGCTACACCTTC.

The chain combines TRBV7-9 with TRBJ2-7; tentatively, D is TRBD1 (5 bases). This CDR3 comprises 15 residues. Germline V gene lookup returns CDR1 SEHNR and CDR2 FQNEAQ (reference sequence). The V end was cut by 0 bases, the J end by 6 bases, with 15 bases between. CDR3 sequence: CASSLATWGPSEQYF. The DNA of the CDR3 is TGTGCCAGCAGCTTAGCCACTTGGGGCCCTAGCGAGCAGTACTTC.

This chain joins TRBV4-1 and TRBJ1-3; D is unclear. The CDR3 contains 14 residues. Germline values: CDR1 MGHRA, CDR2 YSYEKL. V lost 1 base and J 0 bases, leaving 4 bases between the germline ends. CDR3 nucleotides: TGCGCCAGCAGCCAAGGGAGCTCTGGAAACACCATATATTTT. It codes for CASSQGSSGNTIYF.

The chain is built from TRBV5-4 and TRBJ2-3; TRBD2 agrees at 14 bases. Germline assignment: CDR1 SGHNT and CDR2 YYREEE (reference sequence). The ends lost 0 bases at V and 2 bases at J; junction bases unmatched: 2. There are 17 residues in the CDR3. The CDR3 loop reads CASSLGLAGGYTDTQYF. The CDR3 nucleotides read TGTGCCAGCAGCTTGGGACTAGCGGGGGGGTACACAGATACGCAGTATTTT.

The genes are TRBV10-2 and TRBJ2-5; 8 positions agree with TRBD1. The germline gives CDR1 WSHSY, CDR2 SAAADI. The length of the CDR3 is 16 residues. V lost 5 bases, J lost 4 bases, and 12 bases stayed unmatched. The CDR3 coding sequence is TGCGCCAGCAGTTCACTCGACAGGGGATTAGGAGAGACCCAGTACTTC. This gives the protein CASSSLDRGLGETQYF.

This chain uses TRBV7-9 with TRBJ1-2; weak D call: TRBD1 (5 bases). V was cut by 1 base and J by 7 bases, with 16 bases left in between. The CDR3 is 15 residues long. CDR1 is SEHNR and CDR2 is FQNEAQ in the germline V gene (reference sequence). CDR3 nucleotide sequence: TGTGCCAGCAGCTTAGTCGACCGTGGAGGGGCTGGCTACACCTTC. Protein: CASSLVDRGGAGYTF.